This paragraph covers one TCR beta chain sequence. The antigen remains undetermined. The V gene lost 2 bases and the J gene lost 3 bases, with 17 bases spanning the gap. In germline, CDR1 is SNHLY, CDR2 FYNNEI. The CDR3 runs 16 residues. The data belong to a study of shared clonotypes between healthy human individuals. Findings and caveats of the study: The sole specimen, blood, was sampled, and tissue repertoires likely differ.

Terminally differentiated effector memory CD45RA+ cells were excluded from the naive CD8 cells, which were CD45RO-negative and positively selected for CCR7. Assay used: immunoSEQ multiplex PCR; TCRdb lists only in-frame clones, some missing. Here the sample spans roughly 1,800,000 clones, around 96% being singletons. The rearrangement uses TRBV2 and TRBJ2-7; tentatively, D is TRBD2 (6 bases). The sequencing sample was made of naive CD8+ T cells sorted from blood. The receptor was isolated from a man between 18 and 29 years old in good health. The CDR3 sequence is CASSETGWGVYYEQYF. The CDR3 DNA reads TGTGCCAGCAGTGAAACTGGATGGGGGGTATACTACGAGCAGTACTTC.